This T cell receptor (beta chain) was profiled in a study of blood T cells in healthy people across ages (dated by TCRdb to between 2015 and 2016). Background on the whole study: In model experiments, template switching captured about one uniquely barcoded TCR beta cDNA molecule for every two T cells. Age-related changes in TCR beta repertoire diversity were measured in the study by deep sequencing normalized with unique cDNA molecular identifiers. The donors were split into four age groups: young (average 16 years), middle-aged (more than 35), aged (roughly 65) and long-lived (more than 80). To avoid experimental bias, donors of different ages were distributed randomly across sequencing lanes. Two additional independent replicas of 1 million unique cDNA reads from the same blood draw were analyzed for two donors (one aged 18 to 30 and one aged 80 or older). Overall study results and their limits: The percentage of naive T cells measured by flow cytometry correlated strongly with observed TCR beta diversity. Estimates of total diversity based on one million sequenced T cells were considered lower bounds and underestimates. The CMV infection status of donors was not known, potentially confounding age-related changes in expanded clonotypes. Conclusive comparison of naive and antigen-experienced compartments was prevented by the profiling of bulk unsorted PBMCs. As age increased, observed TCR beta diversity per million T cells dropped in a roughly linear way, and a significant reduction was already evident by age around 41. Compared with the aged group, the long-lived group had more naive CD4+ T cells, fewer expanded clones and increased TCR diversity, suggesting age selection.

As for this clonotype: No cognate antigen has been identified for it. Base qualities were left out, and no much larger clone turns up one base away.

Systemically healthy Caucasian individuals from Russia, around 39 in total and aged 6 to 90 years, were included as donors. Each donor gave approximately 10 milliliters of peripheral blood, collected into EDTA-treated Vacutainer tubes. Ficoll-Paque density-gradient centrifugation was used to isolate PBMCs, with at least 6 million obtained per sample. Total RNA was extracted from PBMCs with Trizol reagent, with at least 6 micrograms obtained per sample. For every donor, an aliquot of PBMCs went through flow cytometry to measure the percentages of naive CD45RAhigh/CD27high T cells. From the germline V gene (reference sequence), CDR1 is SGHKS and CDR2 is YYEKEE. There are 15 amino acids in the CDR3, from cysteine to phenylalanine inclusive. Only the CDR3 portion is preserved as DNA: 45 bases, with reading frame beginning at the first base. The V and J ends are trimmed by 0 bases and 5 bases, leaving 14 bases between them.

The library came from 5' RACE. Data came from an Illumina HiSeq 2500. A second PCR of about 6 to 12 cycles was performed with a sample-barcoded 5' primer and a J-beta primer mix. A unique molecular identifier was introduced onto each TCR beta cDNA molecule by a template-switch 5' adaptor carrying 12 random nucleotides. Each sample yielded at least 2.5 million CDR3-containing paired-end reads. First-strand cDNA was synthesized from all RNA with the Mint cDNA synthesis kit, primed by a TRBC-specific oligonucleotide. All cDNA was treated with uracil-DNA glycosylase and then went through a first 18-cycle PCR with the universal primers M1SS and BC2_uni_R. Per the source publication's procedure: For normalization, 1 million high-quality reads were randomly selected from each sample, with every read carrying a distinct molecular identifier. Instead of being binned into consensus sequences, reads that shared molecular identifiers were thrown out. MiTCR, with a Q25 quality threshold and the strictest error-elimination algorithm, was used for CDR3 identification, clonotype clustering and error correction. A nonparametric unseen species model using Euler transformation provided a lower-bound estimate of total TCR beta diversity. TCRdb itself trimmed the public reads at Q25 with fastp, ran MiXCR and retained productive beta chains. A single entry per CDR3 protein holds the most common genes and DNA from its merged rows. For this entry, the V and J calls and clone size follow TCRdb and not the study's own pipeline. The sample includes about 1.4 million distinct CDR3 sequences, with around 59% observed a single time. The ten biggest clones cover 5.5% to 8% of the sample.

The chain couples TRBV5-5 to TRBJ2-5; the D gene cannot be resolved reliably. This receptor was obtained from a man younger than 35 in good health. The sequenced sample was blood. The nucleotides read TGTGCCAGCAGCTTGGCGCTATATTTGTACGAGACCCAGTACTTC. Its coded protein is CASSLALYLYETQYF.